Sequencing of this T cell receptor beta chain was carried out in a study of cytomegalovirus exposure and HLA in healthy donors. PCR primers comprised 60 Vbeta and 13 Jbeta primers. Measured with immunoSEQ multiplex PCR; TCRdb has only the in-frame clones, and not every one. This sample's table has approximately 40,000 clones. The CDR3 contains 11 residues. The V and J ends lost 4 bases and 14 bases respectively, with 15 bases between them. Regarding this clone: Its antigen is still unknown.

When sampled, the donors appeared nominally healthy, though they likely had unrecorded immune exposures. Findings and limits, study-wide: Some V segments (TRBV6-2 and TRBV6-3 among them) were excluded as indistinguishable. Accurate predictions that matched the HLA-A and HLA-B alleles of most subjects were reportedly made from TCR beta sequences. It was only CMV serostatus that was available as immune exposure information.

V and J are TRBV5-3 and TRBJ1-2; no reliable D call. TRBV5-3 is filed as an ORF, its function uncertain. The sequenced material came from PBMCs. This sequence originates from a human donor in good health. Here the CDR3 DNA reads TGTGCCAGAAGCATCGCAGGAGGGCGTACCTTC. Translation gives CARSIAGGRTF.